This record looks at one T cell receptor (beta chain) sequence and its context. The data stem from a study of blood T cell repertoires in COVID-19. Study as a whole: Researchers got acute and convalescent COVID-19 samples from the United States, Italy and Spain. The analysed material was cDNA or gDNA that came from T cells, B-cell-depleted T cells, or PBMCs.

The CDR3 spans 16 residues. J lost 3 bases, V lost 2 bases, and 7 bases had no gene match. CDR1 SEHNR and CDR2 FQNEAQ come from the germline V gene (reference sequence). In the original processing: For nucleated cells, counts were estimated from reference gene primer amplification. Using immunoSEQ multiplex PCR, the repertoire was profiled, and TCRdb retains in-frame clones only, with some absent. V and J calls and clone size are as listed in that table; D and trimming were resolved from the DNA. Among about 69,000 clones, roughly 80% were seen once, and the ten largest hold approximately 17%. The origin of this receptor is a man in his 60s with acute or convalescent COVID-19. The chain recombines TRBV7-9 with TRBJ2-7, with 10 bases lining up with TRBD1. What was sequenced was peripheral blood. CDR3 protein: CASSLKRTGGVYEQYF. The CDR3 nucleotides are TGTGCCAGCAGCTTAAAGAGGACAGGGGGTGTCTACGAGCAGTACTTC. The full variable domain, completed using reference TRBV7-9 and TRBJ2-7, is DTGVSQNPRHKITKRGQNVTFRCDPISEHNRLYWYRQTLGQGPEFLTYFQNEAQLEKSRLLSDRFSAERPKGSFSTLEIQRTEQGDSAMYLCASSLKRTGGVYEQYFGPGTRLTVT.